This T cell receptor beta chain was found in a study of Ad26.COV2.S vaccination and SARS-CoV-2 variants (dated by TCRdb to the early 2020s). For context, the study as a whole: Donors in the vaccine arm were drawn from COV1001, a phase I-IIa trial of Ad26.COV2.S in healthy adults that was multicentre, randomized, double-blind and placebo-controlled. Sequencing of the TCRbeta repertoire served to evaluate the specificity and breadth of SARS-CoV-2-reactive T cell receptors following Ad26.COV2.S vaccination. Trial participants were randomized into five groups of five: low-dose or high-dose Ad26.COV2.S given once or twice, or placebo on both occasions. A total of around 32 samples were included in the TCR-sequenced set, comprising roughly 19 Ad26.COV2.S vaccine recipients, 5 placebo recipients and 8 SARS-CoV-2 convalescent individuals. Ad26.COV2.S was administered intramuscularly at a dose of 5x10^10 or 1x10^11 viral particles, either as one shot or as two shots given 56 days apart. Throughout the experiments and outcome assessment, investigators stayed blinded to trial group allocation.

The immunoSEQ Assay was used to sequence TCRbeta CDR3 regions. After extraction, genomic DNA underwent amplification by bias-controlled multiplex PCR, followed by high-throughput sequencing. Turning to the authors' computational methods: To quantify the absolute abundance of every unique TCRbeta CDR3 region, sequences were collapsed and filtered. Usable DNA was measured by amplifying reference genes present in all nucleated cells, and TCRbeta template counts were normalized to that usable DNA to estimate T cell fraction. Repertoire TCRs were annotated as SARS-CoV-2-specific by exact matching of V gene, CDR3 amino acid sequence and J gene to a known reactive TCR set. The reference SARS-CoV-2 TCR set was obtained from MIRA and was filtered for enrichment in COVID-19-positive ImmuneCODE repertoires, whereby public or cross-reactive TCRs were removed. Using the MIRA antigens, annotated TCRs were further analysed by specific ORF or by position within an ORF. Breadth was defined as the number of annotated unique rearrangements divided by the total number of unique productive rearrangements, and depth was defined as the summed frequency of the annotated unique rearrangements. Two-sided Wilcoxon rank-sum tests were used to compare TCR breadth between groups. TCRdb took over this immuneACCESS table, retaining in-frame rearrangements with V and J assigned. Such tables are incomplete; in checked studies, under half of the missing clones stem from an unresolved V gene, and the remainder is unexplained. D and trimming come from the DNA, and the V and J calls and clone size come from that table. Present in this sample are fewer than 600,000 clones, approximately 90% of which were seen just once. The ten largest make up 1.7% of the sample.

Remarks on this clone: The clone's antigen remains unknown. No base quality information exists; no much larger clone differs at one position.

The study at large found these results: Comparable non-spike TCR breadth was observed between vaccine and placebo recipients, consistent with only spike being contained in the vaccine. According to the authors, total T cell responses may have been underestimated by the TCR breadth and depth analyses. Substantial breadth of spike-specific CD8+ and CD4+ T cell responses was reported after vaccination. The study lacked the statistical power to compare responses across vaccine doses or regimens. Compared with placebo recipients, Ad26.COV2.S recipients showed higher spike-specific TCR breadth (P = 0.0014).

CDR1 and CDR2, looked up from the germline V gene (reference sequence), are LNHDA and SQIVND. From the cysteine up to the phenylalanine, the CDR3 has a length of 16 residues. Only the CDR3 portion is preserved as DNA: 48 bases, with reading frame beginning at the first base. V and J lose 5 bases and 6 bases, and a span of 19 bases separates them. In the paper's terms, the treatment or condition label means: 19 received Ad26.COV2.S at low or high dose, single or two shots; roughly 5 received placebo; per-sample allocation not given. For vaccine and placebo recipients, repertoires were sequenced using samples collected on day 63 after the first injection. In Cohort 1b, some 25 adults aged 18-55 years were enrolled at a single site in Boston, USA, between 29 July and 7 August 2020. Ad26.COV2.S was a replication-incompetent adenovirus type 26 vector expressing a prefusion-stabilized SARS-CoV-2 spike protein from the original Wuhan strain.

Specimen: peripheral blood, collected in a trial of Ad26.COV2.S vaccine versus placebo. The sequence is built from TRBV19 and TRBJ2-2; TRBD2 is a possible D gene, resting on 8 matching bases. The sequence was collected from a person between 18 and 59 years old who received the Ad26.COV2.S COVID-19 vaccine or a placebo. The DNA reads TGTGCCAGTAGTCCCAGGGGGAGCGGGGGAGCCGGGGAGCTGTTTTTT. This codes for CASSPRGSGGAGELFF.